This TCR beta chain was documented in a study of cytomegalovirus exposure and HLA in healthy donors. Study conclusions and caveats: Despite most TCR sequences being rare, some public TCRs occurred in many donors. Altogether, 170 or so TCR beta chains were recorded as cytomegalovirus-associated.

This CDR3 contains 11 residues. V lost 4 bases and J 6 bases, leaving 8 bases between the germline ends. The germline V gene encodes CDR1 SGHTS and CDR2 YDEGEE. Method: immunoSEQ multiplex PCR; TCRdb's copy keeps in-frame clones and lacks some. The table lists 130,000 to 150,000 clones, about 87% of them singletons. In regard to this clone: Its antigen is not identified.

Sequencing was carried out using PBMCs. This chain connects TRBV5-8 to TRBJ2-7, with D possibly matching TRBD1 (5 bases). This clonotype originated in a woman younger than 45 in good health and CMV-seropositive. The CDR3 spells CASSTGTEQYF. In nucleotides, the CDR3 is TGTGCCAGCAGCACAGGAACCGAGCAGTACTTC.